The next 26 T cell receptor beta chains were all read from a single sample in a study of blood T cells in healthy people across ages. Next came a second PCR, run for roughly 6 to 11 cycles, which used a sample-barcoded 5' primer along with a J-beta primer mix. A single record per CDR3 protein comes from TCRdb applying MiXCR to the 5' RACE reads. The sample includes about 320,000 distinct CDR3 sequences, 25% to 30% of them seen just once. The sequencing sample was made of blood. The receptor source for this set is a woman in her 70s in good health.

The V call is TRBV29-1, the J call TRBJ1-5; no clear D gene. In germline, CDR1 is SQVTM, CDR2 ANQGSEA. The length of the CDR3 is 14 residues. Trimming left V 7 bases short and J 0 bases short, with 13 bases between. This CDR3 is CSATLGISNQPQHF. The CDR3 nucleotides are TGCAGCGCCACCCTAGGGATTAGCAATCAGCCCCAGCATTTT.

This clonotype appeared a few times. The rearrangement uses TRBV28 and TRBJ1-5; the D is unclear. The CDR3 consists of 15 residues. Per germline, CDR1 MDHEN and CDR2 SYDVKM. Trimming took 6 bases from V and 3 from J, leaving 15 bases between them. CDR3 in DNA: TGTGCCAGCAGACTTAGGGAAGGGCCCAATCAGCCCCAGCATTTT. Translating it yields CASRLREGPNQPQHF.

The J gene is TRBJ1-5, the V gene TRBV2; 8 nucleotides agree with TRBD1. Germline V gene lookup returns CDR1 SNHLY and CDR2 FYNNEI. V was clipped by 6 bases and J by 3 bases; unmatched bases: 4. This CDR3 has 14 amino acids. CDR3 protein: CASRDRVPNQPQHF. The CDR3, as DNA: TGTGCCAGCAGGGACAGGGTTCCCAATCAGCCCCAGCATTTT.

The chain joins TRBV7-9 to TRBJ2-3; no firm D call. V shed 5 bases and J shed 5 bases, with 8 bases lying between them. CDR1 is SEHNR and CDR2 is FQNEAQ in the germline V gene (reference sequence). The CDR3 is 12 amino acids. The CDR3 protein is CASSQALDTQYF. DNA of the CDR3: TGTGCCAGCAGCCAAGCTCTAGATACGCAGTATTTT.

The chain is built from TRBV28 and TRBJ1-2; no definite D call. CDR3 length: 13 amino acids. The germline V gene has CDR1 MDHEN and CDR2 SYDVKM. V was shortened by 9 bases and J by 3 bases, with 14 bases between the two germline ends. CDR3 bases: TGTGCCAGTACTTGGGCTCGGGACTATGGCTACACCTTC. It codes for CASTWARDYGYTF.

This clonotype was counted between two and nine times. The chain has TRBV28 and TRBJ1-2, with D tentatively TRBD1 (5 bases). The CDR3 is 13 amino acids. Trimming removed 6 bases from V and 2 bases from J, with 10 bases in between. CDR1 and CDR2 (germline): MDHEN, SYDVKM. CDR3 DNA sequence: TGTGCCAGCAGAGACAGCCTCAACTATGGCTACACCTTC. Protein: CASRDSLNYGYTF.

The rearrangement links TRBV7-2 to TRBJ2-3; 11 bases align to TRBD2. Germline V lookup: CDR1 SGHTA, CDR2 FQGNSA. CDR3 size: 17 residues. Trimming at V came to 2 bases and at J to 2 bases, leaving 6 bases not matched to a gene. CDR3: CASSLSRLAGITDTQYF. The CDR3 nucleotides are TGTGCCAGCAGCTTAAGTAGACTAGCGGGGATCACAGATACGCAGTATTTT.

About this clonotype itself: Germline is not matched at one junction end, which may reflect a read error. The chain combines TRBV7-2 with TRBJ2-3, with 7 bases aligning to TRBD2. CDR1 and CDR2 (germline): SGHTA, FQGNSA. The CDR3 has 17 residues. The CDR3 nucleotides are TGTGCCGGCAGCCCCCTCGGCGGGGGTTCTAGCACAGATACGCAGTATTTT. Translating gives CAGSPLGGGSSTDTQYF.

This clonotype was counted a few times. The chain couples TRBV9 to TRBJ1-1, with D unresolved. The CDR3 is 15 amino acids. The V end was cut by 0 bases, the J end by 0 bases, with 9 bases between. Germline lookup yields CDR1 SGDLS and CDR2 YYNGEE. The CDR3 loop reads CASSVVSSMNTEAFF. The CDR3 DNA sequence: TGTGCCAGCAGCGTAGTTTCATCGATGAACACTGAAGCTTTCTTT.

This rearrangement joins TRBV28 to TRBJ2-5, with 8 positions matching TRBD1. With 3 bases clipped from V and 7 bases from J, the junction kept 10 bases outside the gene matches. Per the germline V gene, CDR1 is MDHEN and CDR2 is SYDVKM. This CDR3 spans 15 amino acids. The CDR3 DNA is TGTGCCAGCAGTTTCCCCCAGGGGGCAGAGGGGACCCAGTACTTC. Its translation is CASSFPQGAEGTQYF.

DNA of the CDR3: TGTGCCAGCAGCCCTAATGATAGGACCGATCAAGAGACCCAGTACTTC. Translation gives CASSPNDRTDQETQYF. This chain connects TRBV7-6 to TRBJ2-5; no clear D gene. Germline-derived CDR1 and CDR2 are SGHVS and FNYEAQ. V was cut by 5 bases and J by 2 bases, with 18 bases left in between. CDR3 length: 16 amino acids.

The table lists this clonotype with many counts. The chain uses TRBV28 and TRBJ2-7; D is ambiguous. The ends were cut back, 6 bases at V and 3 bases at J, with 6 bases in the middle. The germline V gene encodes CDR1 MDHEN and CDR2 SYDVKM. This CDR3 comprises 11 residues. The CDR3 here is CASRRVYEQYF. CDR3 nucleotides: TGTGCCAGCAGACGTGTCTACGAGCAGTACTTC.

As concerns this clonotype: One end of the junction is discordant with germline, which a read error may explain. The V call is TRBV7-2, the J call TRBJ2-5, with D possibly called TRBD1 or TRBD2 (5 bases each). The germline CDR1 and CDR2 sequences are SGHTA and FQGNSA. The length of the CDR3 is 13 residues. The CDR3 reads CACRQSSGSRQYF. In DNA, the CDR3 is TGTGCCTGCAGACAATCTTCAGGGAGTCGGCAGTACTTC.

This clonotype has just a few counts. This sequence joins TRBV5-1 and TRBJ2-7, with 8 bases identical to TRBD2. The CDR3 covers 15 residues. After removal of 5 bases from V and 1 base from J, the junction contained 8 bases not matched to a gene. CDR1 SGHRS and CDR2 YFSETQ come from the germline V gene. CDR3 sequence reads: CASSLRSGGSYEQYF. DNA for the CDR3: TGCGCCAGCAGTCTGAGATCGGGAGGGTCCTACGAGCAGTACTTC.

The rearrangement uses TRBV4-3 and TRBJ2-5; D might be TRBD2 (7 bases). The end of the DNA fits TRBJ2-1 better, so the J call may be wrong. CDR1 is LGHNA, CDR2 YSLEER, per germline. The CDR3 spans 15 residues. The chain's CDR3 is CASSQDGGAQYEQFF. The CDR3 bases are TGCGCCAGCAGCCAAGATGGGGGGGCTCAATATGAGCAGTTCTTC.

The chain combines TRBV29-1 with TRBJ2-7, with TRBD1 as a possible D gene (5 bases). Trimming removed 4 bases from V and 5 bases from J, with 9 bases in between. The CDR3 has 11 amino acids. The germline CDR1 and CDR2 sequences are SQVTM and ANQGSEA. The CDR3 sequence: CSVGTGHEQYF. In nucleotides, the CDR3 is TGCAGCGTTGGTACAGGCCACGAGCAGTACTTC.

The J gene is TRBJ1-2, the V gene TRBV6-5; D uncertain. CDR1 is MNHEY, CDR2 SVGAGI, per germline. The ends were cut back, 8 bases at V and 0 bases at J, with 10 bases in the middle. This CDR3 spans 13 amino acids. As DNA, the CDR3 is TGTGCCAGCCGTCCGGGGACTAACTATGGCTACACCTTC. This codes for CASRPGTNYGYTF.

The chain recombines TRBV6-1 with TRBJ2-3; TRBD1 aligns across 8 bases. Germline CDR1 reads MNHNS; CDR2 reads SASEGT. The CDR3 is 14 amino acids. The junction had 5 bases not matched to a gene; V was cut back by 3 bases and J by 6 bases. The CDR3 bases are TGTGCCAGCAGTGACATGGGACAGGTCGATACGCAGTATTTT. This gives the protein CASSDMGQVDTQYF.

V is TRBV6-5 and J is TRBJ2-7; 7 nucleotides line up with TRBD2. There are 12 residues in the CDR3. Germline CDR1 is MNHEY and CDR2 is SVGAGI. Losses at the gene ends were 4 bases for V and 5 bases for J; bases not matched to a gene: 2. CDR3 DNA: TGTGCCAGCAGTTTCCGGGGGGACGAGCAGTACTTC. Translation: CASSFRGDEQYF.

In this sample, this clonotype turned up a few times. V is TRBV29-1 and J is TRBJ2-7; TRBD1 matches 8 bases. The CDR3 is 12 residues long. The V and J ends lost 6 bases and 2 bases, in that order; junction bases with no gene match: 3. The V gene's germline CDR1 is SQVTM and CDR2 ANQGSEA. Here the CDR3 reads CSVLDRAYEQYF. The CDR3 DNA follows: TGCAGCGTGCTGGACAGGGCCTACGAGCAGTACTTC.

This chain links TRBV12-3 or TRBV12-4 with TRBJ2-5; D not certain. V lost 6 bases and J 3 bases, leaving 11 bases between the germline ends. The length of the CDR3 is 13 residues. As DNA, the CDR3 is TGTGCCAGCAGCCCCTACGAAAAAGAGACCCAGTACTTC. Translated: CASSPYEKETQYF.

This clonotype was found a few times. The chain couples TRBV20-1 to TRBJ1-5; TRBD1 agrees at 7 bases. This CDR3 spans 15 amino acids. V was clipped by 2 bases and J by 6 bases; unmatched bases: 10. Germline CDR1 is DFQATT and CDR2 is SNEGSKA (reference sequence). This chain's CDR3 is CSARTGRGTVQPQHF. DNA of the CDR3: TGCAGTGCTAGAACGGGCAGGGGGACGGTTCAGCCCCAGCATTTT.

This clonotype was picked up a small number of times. Written as DNA, the CDR3 is TGTGCCAGCAGCTTAGGGGGAACTGGGCACGGGGAGCTGTTTTTT. This codes for CASSLGGTGHGELFF. The chain uses TRBV7-2 and TRBJ2-2, with unresolved D. Germline lookup yields CDR1 SGHTA and CDR2 FQGNSA. The CDR3 covers 15 residues. Between the trimmed V and J ends, which lost 1 base and 7 bases, there was a span of 13 bases.

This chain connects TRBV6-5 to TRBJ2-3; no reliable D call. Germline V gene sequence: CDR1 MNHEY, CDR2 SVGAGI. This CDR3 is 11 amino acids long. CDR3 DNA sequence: TGTGCTAGCCAACTGCGAGATACGCAGTATTTT. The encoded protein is CASQLRDTQYF.

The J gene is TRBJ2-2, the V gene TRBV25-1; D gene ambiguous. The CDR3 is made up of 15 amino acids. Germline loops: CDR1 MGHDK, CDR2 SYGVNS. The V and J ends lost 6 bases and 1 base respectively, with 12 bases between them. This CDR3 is CASRPVGLNTGELFF. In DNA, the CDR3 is TGTGCCAGCAGGCCGGTGGGTTTGAACACCGGGGAGCTGTTTTTT.

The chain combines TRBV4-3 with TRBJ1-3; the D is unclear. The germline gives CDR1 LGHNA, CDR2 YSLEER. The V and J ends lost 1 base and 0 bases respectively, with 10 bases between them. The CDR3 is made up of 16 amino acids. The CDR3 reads CASSQVRADSGNTIYF. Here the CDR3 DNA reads TGCGCCAGCAGCCAAGTTCGCGCAGACTCTGGAAACACCATATATTTT.